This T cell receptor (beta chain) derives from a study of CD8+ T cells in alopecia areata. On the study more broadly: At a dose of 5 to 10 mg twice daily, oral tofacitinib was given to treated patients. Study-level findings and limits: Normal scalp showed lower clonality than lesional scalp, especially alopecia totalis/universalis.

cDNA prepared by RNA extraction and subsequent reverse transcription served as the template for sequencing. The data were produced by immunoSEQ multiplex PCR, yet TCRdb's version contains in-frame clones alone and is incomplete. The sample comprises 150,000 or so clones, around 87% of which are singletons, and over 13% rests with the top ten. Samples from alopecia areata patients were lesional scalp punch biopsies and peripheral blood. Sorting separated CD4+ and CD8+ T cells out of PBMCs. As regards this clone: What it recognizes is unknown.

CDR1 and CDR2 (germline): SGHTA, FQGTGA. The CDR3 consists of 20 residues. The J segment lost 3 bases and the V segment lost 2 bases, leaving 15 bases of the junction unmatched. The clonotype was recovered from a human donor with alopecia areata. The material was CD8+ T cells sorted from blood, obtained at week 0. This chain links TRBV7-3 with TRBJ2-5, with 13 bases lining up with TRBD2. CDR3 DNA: TGTGCCAGCAGCTTATACCCTCTCCCCGAAGGACTAGCGGGAGAAGAGACCCAGTACTTC. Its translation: CASSLYPLPEGLAGEETQYF.